The sequence of this T cell receptor (beta chain) was determined in a study of graft-versus-host responses after intestinal transplantation. The wider study: Recipients were given multivisceral, liver-intestinal, or isolated intestinal transplants. For around 3 years after anti-thymocyte globulin induction, all recipients took tacrolimus and steroids.

Study outcomes and limitations: Peak circulating GvH clone levels were associated with early post-transplant HvG declines. Present in recipient marrow, GvH clones included some that appeared first in ileum or blood.

Comments on this clone: The antigen remains unidentified.

J was trimmed by 3 bases and V by 7 bases; bases with no gene match: 5. From germline, CDR1 is MNHNY and CDR2 SVGAGI (reference sequence). The CDR3 has 13 residues. The repertoire was sequenced with immunoSEQ multiplex PCR; TCRdb's copy has only in-frame clones and lacks some. The sample has around 96,000 clones, about 94% seen once. The source material was unstimulated CD4+ T cells sorted from spleen or lymph node cells, sampled before intestinal transplant. V is TRBV6-6 and J is TRBJ2-7; 8 nucleotides align to TRBD1. The TCR comes from a human donor who received an intestinal transplant. The CDR3 loop is CASTGQVHYEQYF. For the CDR3, the DNA is TGTGCCAGCACGGGACAGGTCCACTACGAGCAGTACTTC.